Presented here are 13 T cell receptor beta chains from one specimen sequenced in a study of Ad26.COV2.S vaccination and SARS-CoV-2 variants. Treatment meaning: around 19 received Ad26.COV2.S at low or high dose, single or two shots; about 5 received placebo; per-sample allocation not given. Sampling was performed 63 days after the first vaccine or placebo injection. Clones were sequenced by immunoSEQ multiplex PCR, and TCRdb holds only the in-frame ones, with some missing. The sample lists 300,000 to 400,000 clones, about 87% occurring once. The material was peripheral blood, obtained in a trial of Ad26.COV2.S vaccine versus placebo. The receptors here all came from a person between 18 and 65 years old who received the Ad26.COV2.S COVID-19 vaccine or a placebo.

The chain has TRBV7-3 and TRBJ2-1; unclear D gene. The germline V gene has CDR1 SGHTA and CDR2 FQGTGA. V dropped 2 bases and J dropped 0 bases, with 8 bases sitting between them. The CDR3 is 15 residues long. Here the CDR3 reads CASSLDKSSYNEQFF. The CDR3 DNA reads TGTGCCAGCAGCTTAGATAAGAGCTCCTACAATGAGCAGTTCTTC.

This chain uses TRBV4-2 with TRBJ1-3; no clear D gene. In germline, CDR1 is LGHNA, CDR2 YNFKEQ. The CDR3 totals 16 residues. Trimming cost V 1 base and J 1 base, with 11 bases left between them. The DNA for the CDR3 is TGTGCCAGCAGCCAAGGCTCCGGGAGATCTGGAAACACCATATATTTT. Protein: CASSQGSGRSGNTIYF.

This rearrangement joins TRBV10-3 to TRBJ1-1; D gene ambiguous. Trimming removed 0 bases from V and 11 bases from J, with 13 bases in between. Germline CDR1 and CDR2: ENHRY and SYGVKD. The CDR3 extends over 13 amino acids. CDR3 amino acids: CAISESMGRPAFF. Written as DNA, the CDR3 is TGTGCCATCAGTGAGTCGATGGGCCGCCCCGCTTTCTTT.

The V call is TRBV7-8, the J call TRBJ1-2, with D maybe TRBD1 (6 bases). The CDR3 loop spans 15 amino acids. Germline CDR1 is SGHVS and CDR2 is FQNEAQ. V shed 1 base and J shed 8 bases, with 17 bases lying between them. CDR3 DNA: TGTGCCAGCAGCTTAGAAAAATCAGGGGTAGAGGGCTACACCTTC. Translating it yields CASSLEKSGVEGYTF.

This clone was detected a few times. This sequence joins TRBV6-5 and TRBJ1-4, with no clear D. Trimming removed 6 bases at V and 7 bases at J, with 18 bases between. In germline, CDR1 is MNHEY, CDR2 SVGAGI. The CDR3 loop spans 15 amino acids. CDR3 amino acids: CASRSQARMGEKLFF. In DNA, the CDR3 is TGTGCCAGCAGAAGCCAGGCGAGGATGGGTGAAAAACTGTTTTTT.

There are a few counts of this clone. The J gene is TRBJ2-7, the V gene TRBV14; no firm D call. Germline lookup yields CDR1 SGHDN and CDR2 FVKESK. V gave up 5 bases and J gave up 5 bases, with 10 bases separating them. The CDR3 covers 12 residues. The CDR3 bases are TGTGCCAGCAGCGATTACACTAACGAGCAGTACTTC. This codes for CASSDYTNEQYF.

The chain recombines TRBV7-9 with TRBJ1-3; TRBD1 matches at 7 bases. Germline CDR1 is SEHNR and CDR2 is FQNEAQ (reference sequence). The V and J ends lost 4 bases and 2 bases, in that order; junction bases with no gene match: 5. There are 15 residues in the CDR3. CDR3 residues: CASSSGDSPGNTIYF. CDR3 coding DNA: TGTGCCAGCAGCTCCGGGGACAGCCCTGGAAACACCATATATTTT.

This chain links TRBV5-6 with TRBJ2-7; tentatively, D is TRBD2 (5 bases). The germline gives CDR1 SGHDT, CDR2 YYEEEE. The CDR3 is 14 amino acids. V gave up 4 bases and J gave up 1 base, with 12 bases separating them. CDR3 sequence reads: CASSQDWASYEQYF. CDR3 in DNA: TGTGCCAGCAGCCAGGACTGGGCTTCCTACGAGCAGTACTTC. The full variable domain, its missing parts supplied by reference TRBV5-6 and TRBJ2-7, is DAGVTQSPTHLIKTRGQQVTLRCSPKSGHDTVSWYQQALGQGPQFIFQYYEEEERQRGNFPDRFSGHQFPNYSSELNVNALLLGDSALYLCASSQDWASYEQYFGPGTRLTVT.

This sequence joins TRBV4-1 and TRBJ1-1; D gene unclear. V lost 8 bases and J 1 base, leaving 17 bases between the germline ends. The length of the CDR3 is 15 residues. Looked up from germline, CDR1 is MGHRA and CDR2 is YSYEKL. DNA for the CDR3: TGCGCCAGCTCCAAGGTAGGCAGGACGAACACTGAAGCTTTCTTT. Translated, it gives CASSKVGRTNTEAFF.

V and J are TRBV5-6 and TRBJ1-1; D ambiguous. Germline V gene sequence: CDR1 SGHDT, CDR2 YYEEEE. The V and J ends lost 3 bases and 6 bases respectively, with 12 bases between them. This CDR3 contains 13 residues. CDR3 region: CASSWGGSAEAFF. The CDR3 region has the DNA TGTGCCAGCAGCTGGGGAGGCTCAGCTGAAGCTTTCTTT.

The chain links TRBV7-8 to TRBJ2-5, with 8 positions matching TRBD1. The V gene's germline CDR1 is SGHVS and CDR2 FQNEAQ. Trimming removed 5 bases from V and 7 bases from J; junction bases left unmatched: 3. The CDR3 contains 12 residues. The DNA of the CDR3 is TGTGCCAGCAGCCCTGACAGGGGGACCCAGTACTTC. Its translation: CASSPDRGTQYF.

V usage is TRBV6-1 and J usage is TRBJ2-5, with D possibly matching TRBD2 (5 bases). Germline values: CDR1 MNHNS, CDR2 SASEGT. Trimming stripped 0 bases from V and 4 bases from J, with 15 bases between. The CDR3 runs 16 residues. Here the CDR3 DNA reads TGTGCCAGCAGTGAAGCGCGGCGGGCGACTCGAGAGACCCAGTACTTC. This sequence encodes CASSEARRATRETQYF.

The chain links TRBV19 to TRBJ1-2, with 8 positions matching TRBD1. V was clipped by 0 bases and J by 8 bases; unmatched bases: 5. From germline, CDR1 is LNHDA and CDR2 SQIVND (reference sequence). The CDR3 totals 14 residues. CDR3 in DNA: TGTGCCAGTAGTATAGAGGACAGGGCTAGCGGCTACACCTTC. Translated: CASSIEDRASGYTF.